These T cell receptor beta chains were read from a single sample in a study of shared clonotypes between healthy human individuals. Sequencing was performed with immunoSEQ multiplex PCR; in TCRdb, only in-frame clones are kept and a portion is missing. The table has around 2,000,000 clones, just under 95% seen once. Sequencing was carried out using naive CD8+ T cells sorted from blood. These TCRs come from a man aged 18-30 years in good health. Each CDR3 is given with its conserved first and last residue. Fields, in order: D gene, V gene, J gene, clone size, CDR3 protein, CDR3 DNA. A D gene is named only where the DNA matches it firmly. Clone size is given for some rows only: seen once, a few or many times, or a class if the clone is expanded.

-	TRBV15	TRBJ2-7	-	CATSSRGLEQYF	TGTGCCACCAGCTCCCGGGGGTTAGAGCAGTACTTC
-	TRBV27	TRBJ1-1	-	CASSSYTEAFF	TGTGCCAGCAGTTCCTATACTGAAGCTTTCTTT
-	TRBV7-9	TRBJ2-7	-	CASSLEGKDSYEQYF	TGTGCCAGCAGCTTAGAGGGCAAGGACTCCTACGAGCAGTACTTC
-	TRBV4-1	TRBJ2-3	-	CASSLLLGPDTQYF	TGCGCCAGCAGCCTTTTACTTGGCCCAGATACGCAGTATTTT
-	TRBV6-5	TRBJ2-1	-	CASSRRDKTNNEQFF	TGTGCCAGCAGCCGGCGGGACAAAACAAACAATGAGCAGTTCTTC
-	TRBV30	TRBJ1-2	-	CALITGRGYYGYTF	TGTGCCTTGATAACAGGGAGAGGATATTATGGCTACACCTTC
-	TRBV15	TRBJ2-7	once	CATKTDRNRDEQYF	TGTGCCACCAAGACTGACAGGAATCGTGACGAGCAGTACTTC
TRBD1	TRBV30	TRBJ1-5	-	CAWSGTGTGEQPQHF	TGTGCCTGGAGTGGGACAGGGACAGGGGAACAGCCCCAGCATTTT
TRBD2	TRBV27	TRBJ2-1	-	CASSLAAGGPVEQFF	TGTGCCAGCAGTTTGGCCGCGGGAGGGCCCGTTGAGCAGTTCTTC
TRBD1	TRBV28	TRBJ2-7	-	CASRITGTGGDEQYF	TGTGCCAGCAGGATAACCGGGACAGGGGGGGACGAGCAGTACTTC